This TCR beta chain was sequenced in a study of shared clonotypes between healthy human individuals. Study-wide results and caveats: Sampling used blood alone; tissue repertoires probably differ.

A few counts support this clone. Its antigen is undetermined. Tens of millions of PBMCs supplied genomic DNA for unsorted samples. The genomic DNA of each subset was split evenly across several immunoSEQ plates. Authors' processing steps: With immunoSEQ giving junction-only sequences and no quality scores, filtering differed. TCRdb keeps only in-frame clones here, not all; method: immunoSEQ multiplex PCR. From that table come the V and J calls and clone size; the DNA was used to work out D and trimming. The table shows 490,000 or so clones, with 60% to 85% occurring only once. CDR3 size: 15 residues. V gene TRBV12-2 combines with J gene TRBJ1-5; the D segment call TRBD1 is taken from the table without a DNA check. TRBV12-2 is a recognized pseudogene. This clonotype was sampled from a woman aged 40-49 years in good health. Some clones in this sample may be carry-over from other donors' samples. The sample comprised PBMCs. The CDR3 bases are TGTGCAAGTCGCTTAGGGACAGGCACCCATCAGCCCCAGCATTTT. Its translation is CASRLGTGTHQPQHF.